The present T cell receptor (beta chain) was sequenced within a study of cytomegalovirus exposure and HLA in healthy donors. Study context: The same platform was used for the roughly 120 validation repertoires as for the 666 first-cohort repertoires, as reported in a later analysis. The study, taken as a whole, reports: The study found most TCR sequences rare, yet found some public TCRs in many donors. Listed as cytomegalovirus-associated were 150 or so TCR beta chains. Later, an analysis found that TCR clusters from the first cohort tended to co-occur in the roughly 110 validation repertoires.

The germline gives CDR1 MNHEY, CDR2 SMNVEV (reference sequence). Trimming shortened V by 1 base and J by 4 bases, and 8 bases separated the two germline ends. The CDR3 runs 14 residues. As concerns this clone: Its target is unknown.

Clones were read by immunoSEQ multiplex PCR, and TCRdb kept only the in-frame ones, dropping some. This table holds more than 50,000 clones, roughly 94% found once. V and J are TRBV27 and TRBJ2-1, with D unclear. The source material was PBMCs. The clonotype originates from a man aged 18 to 30 in good health and CMV-seronegative. CDR3 amino acids: CASSLFGLYNEQFF. In DNA form, the CDR3 reads TGTGCCAGCAGTTTATTTGGGCTTTACAATGAGCAGTTCTTC.